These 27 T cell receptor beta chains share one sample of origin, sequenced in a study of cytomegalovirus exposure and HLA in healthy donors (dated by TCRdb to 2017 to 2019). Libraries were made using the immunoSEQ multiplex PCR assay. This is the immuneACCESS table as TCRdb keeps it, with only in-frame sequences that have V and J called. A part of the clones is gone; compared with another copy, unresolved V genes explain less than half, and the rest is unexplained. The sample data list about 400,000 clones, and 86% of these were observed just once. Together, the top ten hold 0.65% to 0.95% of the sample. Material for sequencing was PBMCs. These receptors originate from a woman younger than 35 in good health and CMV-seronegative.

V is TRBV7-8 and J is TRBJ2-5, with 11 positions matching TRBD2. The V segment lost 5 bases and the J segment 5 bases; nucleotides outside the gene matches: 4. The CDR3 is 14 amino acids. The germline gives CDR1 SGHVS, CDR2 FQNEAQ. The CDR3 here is CASSNSGGEETQYF. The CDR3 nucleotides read TGTGCCAGCAGCAATAGCGGGGGGGAGGAGACCCAGTACTTC.

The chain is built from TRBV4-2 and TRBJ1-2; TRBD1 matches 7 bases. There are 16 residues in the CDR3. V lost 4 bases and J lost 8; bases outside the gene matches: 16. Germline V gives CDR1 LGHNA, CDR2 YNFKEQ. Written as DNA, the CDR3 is TGTGCCAGCAGCCGGGGGCTTGACGGAGGGGGCAAAGGCTACACCTTC. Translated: CASSRGLDGGGKGYTF.

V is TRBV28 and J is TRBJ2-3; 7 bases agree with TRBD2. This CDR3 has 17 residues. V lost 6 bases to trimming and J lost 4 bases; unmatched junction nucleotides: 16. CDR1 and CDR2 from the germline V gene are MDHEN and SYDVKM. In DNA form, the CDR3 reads TGTGCCAGCAGGATTCTCGGGGGGATAACGAAGGCAGATACGCAGTATTTT. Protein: CASRILGGITKADTQYF. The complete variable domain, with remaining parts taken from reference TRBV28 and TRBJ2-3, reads DVKVTQSSRYLVKRTGEKVFLECVQDMDHENMFWYRQDPGLGLRLIYFSYDVKMKEKGDIPEGYSVSREKKERFSLILESASTNQTSMYLCASRILGGITKADTQYFGPGTRLTVL.

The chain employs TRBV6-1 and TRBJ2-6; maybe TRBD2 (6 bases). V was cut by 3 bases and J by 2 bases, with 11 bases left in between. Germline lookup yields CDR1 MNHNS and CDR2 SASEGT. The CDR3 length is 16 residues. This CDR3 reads CASSDRWGAGANVLTF. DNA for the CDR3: TGTGCCAGCAGTGATCGTTGGGGGGCTGGGGCCAACGTCCTGACTTTC.

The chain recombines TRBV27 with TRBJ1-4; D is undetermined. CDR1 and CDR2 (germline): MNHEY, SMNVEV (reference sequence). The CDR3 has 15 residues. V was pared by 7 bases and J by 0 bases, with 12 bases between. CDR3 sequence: CASTVRLATNEKLFF. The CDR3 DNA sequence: TGTGCCAGCACAGTCAGGTTGGCAACTAATGAAAAACTGTTTTTT.

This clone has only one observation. CDR3 DNA: TGTGCCAGCAGTAGATCCAGGGGGGCGATCGACCGGGAGCAGTTCTTC. This sequence encodes CASSRSRGAIDREQFF. The V call is TRBV6-4, the J call TRBJ2-1, with D possibly TRBD1 on 7 matching bases. This CDR3 comprises 16 residues. V lost 5 bases, J lost 10 bases, and 24 bases lay in between. The germline CDR1 and CDR2 sequences are MRHNA and SNTAGT.

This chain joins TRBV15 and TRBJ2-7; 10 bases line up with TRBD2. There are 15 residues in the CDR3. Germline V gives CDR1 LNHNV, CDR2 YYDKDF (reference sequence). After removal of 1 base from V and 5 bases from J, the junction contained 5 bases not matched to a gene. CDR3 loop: CATSRVKAGGNEQYF. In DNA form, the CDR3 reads TGTGCCACCAGCAGAGTTAAAGCGGGAGGGAACGAGCAGTACTTC.

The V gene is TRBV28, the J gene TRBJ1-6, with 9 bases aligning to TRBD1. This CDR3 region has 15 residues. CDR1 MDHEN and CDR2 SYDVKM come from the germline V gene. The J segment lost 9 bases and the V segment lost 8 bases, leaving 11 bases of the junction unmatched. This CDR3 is CASDHTGTGRSPLHF. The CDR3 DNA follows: TGTGCCAGCGACCACACCGGGACAGGGCGTTCACCCCTCCACTTT.

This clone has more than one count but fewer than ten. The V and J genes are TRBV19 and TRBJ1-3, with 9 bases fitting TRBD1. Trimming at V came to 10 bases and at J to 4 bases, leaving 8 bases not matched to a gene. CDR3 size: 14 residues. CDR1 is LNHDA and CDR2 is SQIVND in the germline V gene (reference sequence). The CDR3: CATGDRVRGNTIYF. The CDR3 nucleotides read TGTGCCACTGGGGACAGGGTCCGCGGAAACACCATATATTTT.

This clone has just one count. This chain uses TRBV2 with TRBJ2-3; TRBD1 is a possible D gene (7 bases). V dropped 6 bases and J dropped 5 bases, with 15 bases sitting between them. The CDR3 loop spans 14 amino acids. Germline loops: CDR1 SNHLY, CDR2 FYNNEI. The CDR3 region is CASSNRGGIDTQYF. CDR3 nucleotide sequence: TGTGCCAGCAGCAACAGGGGAGGTATAGATACGCAGTATTTT.

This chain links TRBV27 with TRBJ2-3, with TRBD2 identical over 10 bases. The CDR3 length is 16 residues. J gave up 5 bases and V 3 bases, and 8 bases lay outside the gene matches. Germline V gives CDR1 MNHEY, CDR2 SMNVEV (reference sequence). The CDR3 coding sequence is TGTGCCAGCAGTTTCCTAGCGGGGGAGTGGGGAGATACGCAGTATTTT. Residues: CASSFLAGEWGDTQYF.

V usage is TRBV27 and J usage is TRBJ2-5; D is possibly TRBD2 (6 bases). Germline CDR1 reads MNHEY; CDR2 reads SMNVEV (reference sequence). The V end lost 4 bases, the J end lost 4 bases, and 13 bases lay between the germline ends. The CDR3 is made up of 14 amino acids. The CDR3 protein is CASSYGSGTETQYF. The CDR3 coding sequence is TGTGCCAGCAGTTACGGGAGCGGTACAGAGACCCAGTACTTC.

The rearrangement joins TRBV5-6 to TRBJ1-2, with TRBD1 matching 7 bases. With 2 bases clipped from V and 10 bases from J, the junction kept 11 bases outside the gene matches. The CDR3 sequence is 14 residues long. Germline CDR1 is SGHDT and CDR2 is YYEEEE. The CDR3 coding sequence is TGTGCCAGCAGCTTTTACGACAGGGCCTCTGTCTACACCTTC. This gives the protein CASSFYDRASVYTF.

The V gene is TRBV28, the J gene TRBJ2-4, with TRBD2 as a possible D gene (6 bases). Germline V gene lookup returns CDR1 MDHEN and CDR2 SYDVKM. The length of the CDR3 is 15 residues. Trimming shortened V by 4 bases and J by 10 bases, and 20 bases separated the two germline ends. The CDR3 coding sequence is TGTGCCAGCAGTTCCTCCGGGACTCCCCAACATATTCAGTACTTC. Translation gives CASSSSGTPQHIQYF. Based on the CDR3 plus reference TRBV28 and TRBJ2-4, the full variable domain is DVKVTQSSRYLVKRTGEKVFLECVQDMDHENMFWYRQDPGLGLRLIYFSYDVKMKEKGDIPEGYSVSREKKERFSLILESASTNQTSMYLCASSSSGTPQHIQYFGAGTRLSVL.

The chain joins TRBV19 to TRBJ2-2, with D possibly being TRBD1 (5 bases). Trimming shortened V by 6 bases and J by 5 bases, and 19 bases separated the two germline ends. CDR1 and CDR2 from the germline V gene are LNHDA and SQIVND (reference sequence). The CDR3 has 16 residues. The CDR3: CASRVGLTAPTGELFF. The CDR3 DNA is TGTGCCAGTAGAGTGGGGCTCACCGCCCCGACCGGGGAGCTGTTTTTT.

In DNA form, the CDR3 reads TGTGCCAGCAACAGGAGGGATCAGCCCCAGCATTTT. This codes for CASNRRDQPQHF. J is TRBJ1-5 and V is TRBV2; perhaps TRBD1 as D (5 bases). Per germline, CDR1 SNHLY and CDR2 FYNNEI. The CDR3 runs 12 residues. V shed 7 bases and J shed 5 bases, with 9 bases lying between them.

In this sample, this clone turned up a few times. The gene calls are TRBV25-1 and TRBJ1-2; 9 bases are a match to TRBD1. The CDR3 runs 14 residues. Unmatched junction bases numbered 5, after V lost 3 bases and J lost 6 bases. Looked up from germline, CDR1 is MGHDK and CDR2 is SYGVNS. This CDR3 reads CASSEHGQGNGYTF. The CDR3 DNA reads TGTGCCAGCAGTGAGCACGGACAGGGGAATGGCTACACCTTC.

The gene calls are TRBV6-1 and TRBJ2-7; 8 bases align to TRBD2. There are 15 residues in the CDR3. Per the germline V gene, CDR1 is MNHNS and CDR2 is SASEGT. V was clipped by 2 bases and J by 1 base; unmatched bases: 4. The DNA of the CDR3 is TGTGCCAGCAGTGAATTAGCTAGCGGGTCCTACGAGCAGTACTTC. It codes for CASSELASGSYEQYF.

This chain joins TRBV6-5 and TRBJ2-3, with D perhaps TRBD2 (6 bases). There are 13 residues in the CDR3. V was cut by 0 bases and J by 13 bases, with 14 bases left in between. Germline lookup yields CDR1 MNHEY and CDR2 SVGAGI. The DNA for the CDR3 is TGTGCCAGCAGTTACTCGAGGTTAGCGGAAGAGTATTTT. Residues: CASSYSRLAEEYF.

The CDR3 nucleotides read TGTGCCAGCGTAACTACACGGGTCCTCACAGATACGCAGTATTTT. Amino acid sequence: CASVTTRVLTDTQYF. The rearrangement uses TRBV2 and TRBJ2-3; D is ambiguous. The germline V gene encodes CDR1 SNHLY and CDR2 FYNNEI. V was trimmed by 8 bases and J by 2 bases, leaving 17 bases between them. This CDR3 region has 15 residues.

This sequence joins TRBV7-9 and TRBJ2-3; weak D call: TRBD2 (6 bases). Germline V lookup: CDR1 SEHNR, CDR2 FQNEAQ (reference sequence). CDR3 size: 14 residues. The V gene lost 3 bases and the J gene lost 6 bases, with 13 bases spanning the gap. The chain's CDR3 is CASSFRDFDDTQYF. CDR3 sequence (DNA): TGTGCCAGCAGCTTTCGGGACTTCGATGATACGCAGTATTTT.

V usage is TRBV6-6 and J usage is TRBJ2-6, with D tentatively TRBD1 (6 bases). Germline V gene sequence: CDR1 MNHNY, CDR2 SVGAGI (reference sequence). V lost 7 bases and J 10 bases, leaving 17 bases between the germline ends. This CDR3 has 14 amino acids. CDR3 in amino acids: CASTIGTPSNVLTF. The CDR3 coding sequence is TGTGCCAGCACCATAGGGACACCCTCGAACGTCCTGACTTTC.

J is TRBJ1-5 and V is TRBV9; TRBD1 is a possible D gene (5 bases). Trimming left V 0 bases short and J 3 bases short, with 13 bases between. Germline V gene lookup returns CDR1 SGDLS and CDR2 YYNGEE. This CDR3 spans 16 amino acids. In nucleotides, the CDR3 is TGTGCCAGCAGCGTAGGCCCAGGACAATACAATCAGCCCCAGCATTTT. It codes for CASSVGPGQYNQPQHF.

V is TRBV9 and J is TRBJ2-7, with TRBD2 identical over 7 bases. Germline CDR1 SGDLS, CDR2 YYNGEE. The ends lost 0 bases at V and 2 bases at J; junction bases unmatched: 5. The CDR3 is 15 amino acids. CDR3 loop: CASSVDGGGTYEQYF. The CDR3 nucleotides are TGTGCCAGCAGCGTAGATGGGGGAGGGACCTACGAGCAGTACTTC.

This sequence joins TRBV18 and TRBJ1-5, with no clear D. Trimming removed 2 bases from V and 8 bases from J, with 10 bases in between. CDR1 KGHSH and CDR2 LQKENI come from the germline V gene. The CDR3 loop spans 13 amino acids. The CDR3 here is CASSPSADEPQHF. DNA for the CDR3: TGTGCCAGCTCACCAAGCGCTGATGAGCCCCAGCATTTT.

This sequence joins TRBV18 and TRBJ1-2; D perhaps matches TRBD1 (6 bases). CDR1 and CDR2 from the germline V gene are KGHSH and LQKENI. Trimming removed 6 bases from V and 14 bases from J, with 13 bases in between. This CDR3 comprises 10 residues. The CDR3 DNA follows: TGTGCCAGCTCCTCAGGACAGTCTACCTTC. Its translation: CASSSGQSTF.

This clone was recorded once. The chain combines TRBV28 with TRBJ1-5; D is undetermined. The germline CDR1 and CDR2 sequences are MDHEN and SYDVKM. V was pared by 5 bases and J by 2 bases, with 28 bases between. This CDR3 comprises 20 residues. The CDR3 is CASSPVRGGPQSMGNQPQHF. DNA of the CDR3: TGTGCCAGCAGTCCCGTCCGTGGAGGTCCCCAGAGTATGGGCAATCAGCCCCAGCATTTT.